This T cell receptor (beta chain) was recovered during a study of blood T cell repertoires in COVID-19. Study overall: Italy, Spain and the United States were the sources of the convalescent and acute COVID-19 samples. Sample material is recorded as cDNA or gDNA derived from T cells, B-cell-depleted T cells, or PBMCs.

Trimming stripped 7 bases from V and 2 bases from J, with 15 bases between. This CDR3 spans 15 amino acids. The germline CDR1 and CDR2 sequences are SGHTA and FQGNSA. Sequenced by immunoSEQ multiplex PCR; TCRdb stores in-frame clones only, minus some. The repertoire holds some 200,000 clones, with over 75% as singletons. Cohort assignment relied on participant-reported clinical history. This sequence originates from a woman between 18 and 30 years old in a cohort exposed to, infected with or recovered from COVID-19 (not recorded which). The sample consisted of PBMCs or T cells enriched from blood (not recorded which). The J gene is TRBJ2-1, the V gene TRBV7-2, with D perhaps matching TRBD1 (6 bases). The CDR3 sequence: CASTRQVSPYNEQFF. The CDR3 coding sequence is TGTGCCAGCACCCGACAGGTTTCTCCCTACAATGAGCAGTTCTTC.